A selection of T cell receptor beta chains follows, all from one sample in a study of blood T cell repertoires in COVID-19. Clones were sequenced by immunoSEQ multiplex PCR, and TCRdb holds only the in-frame ones, with some missing. The data show over 130,000 clones, 65% to 85% seen once. The sequenced material came from peripheral blood. These receptors all come from a woman between 55 and 75 years old with acute or convalescent COVID-19. Both conserved end residues are part of each CDR3. A D gene is named only where the DNA matches it firmly. Rows may omit the clone size; those that give it use once, few, many or a size class.

len,d_gene,abundance,j_gene,v_gene,CDR3nt,CDR3aa
13,-,-,TRBJ2-5,TRBV28,TGTGCCAGCAGTTTTGCGGTCCAAGAGACCCAGTACTTC,CASSFAVQETQYF
15,TRBD1,-,TRBJ1-1,TRBV5-4,TGTGCCAGCAGCTTCCGGACAGGGGGCTGGAGTGAAGCTTTCTTT,CASSFRTGGWSEAFF
13,-,-,TRBJ1-5,TRBV10-1,TGCGCCAGCACCGTCAAGGGGAATCAGCCCCAGCATTTT,CASTVKGNQPQHF
16,TRBD2,once,TRBJ2-3,TRBV11-2,TGTGCCAGCAGCTTTCTAGCGGGAGGGTACACAGATACGCAGTATTTT,CASSFLAGGYTDTQYF
13,-,once,TRBJ2-7,TRBV4-1,TGCGCCAGCAGCCAAAGACAGGCCTACGAGCAGTACTTC,CASSQRQAYEQYF
15,TRBD1,-,TRBJ2-7,TRBV28,TGTGCCAGCAGTCCAGGGACAGCCGGGCGCTACGAGCAGTACTTC,CASSPGTAGRYEQYF
15,-,-,TRBJ1-6,TRBV7-2,TGTGCCAGCAGAACCAGACAGGACCCTAATTCACCCCTCCACTTT,CASRTRQDPNSPLHF
11,-,-,TRBJ2-7,TRBV19,TGTGCCACCTTGGGCCACTACGAGCAGTACTTC,CATLGHYEQYF
14,TRBD1,once,TRBJ2-3,TRBV7-9,TGTGCCAGCAGCCTCGACAGGGGCTCAGATACGCAGTATTTT,CASSLDRGSDTQYF
17,-,once,TRBJ2-5,TRBV28,TGTGCCAGCAATACGCAGCTGAGGGGGGGCCTACAAGAGACCCAGTACTTC,CASNTQLRGGLQETQYF
15,TRBD1,-,TRBJ1-4,TRBV7-9,TGTGCCAGCAGCTCCACCGGGACAGGGGCCGAAAAACTGTTTTTT,CASSSTGTGAEKLFF
14,-,-,TRBJ2-5,TRBV7-2,TGTGCCAGCAGCTTAGGCTCCCAGCAAGAGACCCAGTACTTC,CASSLGSQQETQYF
15,-,-,TRBJ2-2,TRBV9,TGTGCCAGCACACGGACACCTGCGAACACCGGGGAGCTGTTTTTT,CASTRTPANTGELFF
13,-,-,TRBJ1-3,TRBV20-1,TGCAGTGCTAGTGGAGGGACTGGAAACACCATATATTTT,CSASGGTGNTIYF
17,TRBD2,-,TRBJ2-7,TRBV7-8,TGTGCCAGCAGCTTAAGAGGACGACTAGCGGGAGCCTACGAGCAGTACTTC,CASSLRGRLAGAYEQYF
14,-,-,TRBJ1-1,TRBV7-3,TGTGCCAGCAGCCCCGGCGGGTCGGGCACTGAAGCTTTCTTT,CASSPGGSGTEAFF
12,-,few,TRBJ1-2,TRBV14,TGTGCCAGCAGCCCGGGGGGCTATGGCTACACCTTC,CASSPGGYGYTF
15,TRBD2,few,TRBJ2-3,TRBV2,TGTGCCAGCAGTGAATGGGCTAGCGGGGGAGATACGCAGTATTTT,CASSEWASGGDTQYF
19,TRBD2,-,TRBJ2-4,TRBV19,TGTGCCAGTAGTTATGGACTAGCGGGAGGGTATGGTCGGGAAAACATTCAGTACTTC,CASSYGLAGGYGRENIQYF
15,TRBD2,-,TRBJ2-1,TRBV7-2,TGTGCCAGCAGCGGCGCGGGACTAGCAGGCAATGAGCAGTTCTTC,CASSGAGLAGNEQFF
15,-,-,TRBJ1-1,TRBV5-1,TGCGCCAGCAGCTTAGGCGGGGGCCGTGGCGCTGAAGCTTTCTTT,CASSLGGGRGAEAFF
13,-,-,TRBJ1-2,TRBV5-1,TGCGCCAGCAGCGTCCACCACAGGGAAGGCTACACCTTC,CASSVHHREGYTF
16,-,few,TRBJ1-5,TRBV3-1/TRBV3-2,TGTGCCAGCAGCCAATGCAGCGGTCCTAGCAATCAGCCCCAGCATTTT,CASSQCSGPSNQPQHF
14,TRBD1,-,TRBJ2-1,TRBV7-2,TGTGCCAGCAGCTTTGGACAGGGGAACGGGGCGCAGTTCTTC,CASSFGQGNGAQFF
11,TRBD2,-,TRBJ2-1,TRBV25-1,TGTGCCAGCAGTGGCGGGGGTGAGCAGTTCTTC,CASSGGGEQFF
15,-,-,TRBJ2-3,TRBV5-4,TGTGCCAGCAGCTTGGATTCCAGCGGCACAGATACGCAGTATTTT,CASSLDSSGTDTQYF
16,TRBD1,-,TRBJ2-3,TRBV4-3,TGCGCCAGCAGCCGCCGGGACAGGGAGATCACAGATACGCAGTATTTT,CASSRRDREITDTQYF
15,TRBD1,-,TRBJ1-4,TRBV28,TGTGCCAGCAGTTTATTAGGACAGGGAGCTGAAAAACTGTTTTTT,CASSLLGQGAEKLFF
14,-,-,TRBJ2-3,TRBV10-2,TGCGCCAGCAGACTAGGACTTTTCACAGATACGCAGTATTTT,CASRLGLFTDTQYF
13,-,-,TRBJ1-1,TRBV28,TGTGCCAGCAGAGTCGTGGAGGGCACTGAAGCTTTCTTT,CASRVVEGTEAFF
14,-,once,TRBJ1-2,TRBV11-2,TGTGCCAGCAGCTATGCCGGGTTAAACTATGGCTACACCTTC,CASSYAGLNYGYTF
13,-,-,TRBJ2-7,TRBV12-3/TRBV12-4,TGTGCCAGCAGTTACAGCGGTTCCTACGAGCAGTACTTC,CASSYSGSYEQYF
17,-,-,TRBJ1-4,TRBV25-1,TGTGCCAGCAGTGCGAGGTTAAGAGGTGCAACTAATGAAAAACTGTTTTTT,CASSARLRGATNEKLFF
15,TRBD1,-,TRBJ1-1,TRBV19,TGTGCCAGTAGTCTCAGGGGACAGGGGAGGACTGAAGCTTTCTTT,CASSLRGQGRTEAFF
15,TRBD1,-,TRBJ1-2,TRBV11-2,TGTGCCAGCAGCACGGACAGGGCCCATTCCTATGGCTACACCTTC,CASSTDRAHSYGYTF
14,-,-,TRBJ1-3,TRBV6-5,TGTGCCAGCAGAGGAAGGGGCGCTGGAAACACCATATATTTT,CASRGRGAGNTIYF
13,-,-,TRBJ2-7,TRBV29-1,TGCAGCGCATCTAAGGTCACCGGCGGGGAGCAGTACTTC,CSASKVTGGEQYF
13,TRBD1,many,TRBJ2-1,TRBV27,TGTGCCAGCAGTTTATTCCGACAGGGTGAGCAGTTCTTC,CASSLFRQGEQFF
13,-,once,TRBJ1-5,TRBV6-5,TGTGCCAGCGGAGACCGAGGAGATCAGCCCCAGCATTTT,CASGDRGDQPQHF
17,TRBD2,-,TRBJ2-7,TRBV15,TGTGCCACCAGCAGAGATATCGCCGCGGGAGACCCCTACGAGCAGTACTTC,CATSRDIAAGDPYEQYF
11,-,once,TRBJ1-2,TRBV20-1,TGCAGTGCAAACTCTAACTATGGCTACACCTTC,CSANSNYGYTF
15,TRBD1,-,TRBJ1-1,TRBV7-3,TGTGCCAGCAGCCCGCAACAGGGGGGAATCACTGAAGCTTTCTTT,CASSPQQGGITEAFF
16,TRBD2,-,TRBJ2-1,TRBV18,TGTGCCAGCTCACCGCGACGGCGGGAGATCAACAATGAGCAGTTCTTC,CASSPRRREINNEQFF
16,-,-,TRBJ2-1,TRBV9,TGTGCCAGCAGCGCAGCGGAGCGCACCGCGCACAATGAGCAGTTCTTC,CASSAAERTAHNEQFF
15,-,-,TRBJ1-4,TRBV6-6,TGTGCCAGCAGGCAAGCCCGGGGGAGGAGTGAAAAACTGTTTTTT,CASRQARGRSEKLFF
13,-,-,TRBJ1-2,TRBV5-1,TGCGCCAGCAGCTTTTATGGGGGCGATGGCTACACCTTC,CASSFYGGDGYTF
14,-,-,TRBJ2-7,TRBV7-2,TGTGCCAGCAGCTTAGGTCCGGGAATCTACGAGCAGTACTTC,CASSLGPGIYEQYF
13,-,few,TRBJ2-6,TRBV11-3,TGTGCCAGCAGGGTACTGGGGGCCAACGTCCTGACTTTC,CASRVLGANVLTF